The 10 T cell receptor beta chains below were found in one sample sequenced in a study of T cells expressing NK-cell markers. TCRdb reprocessed the 5' RACE reads; each CDR3 protein has one entry and no DNA is given. The sample holds about 150,000 distinct CDR3 sequences. The sequenced material came from blood T cells: a sorted CD56 or NKG2C T cell subset, CD4+ or CD8+ T cells, or bulk PBMC T cells (not recorded which). All receptors come from a woman aged 45-60 years in good health.

The rearrangement joins TRBV5-1 to TRBJ2-3; TCRdb calls TRBD2, which cannot be checked without DNA. The CDR3 is 13 residues long. In germline, CDR1 is SGHRS, CDR2 YFSETQ. The CDR3 sequence is CASRGLGTDTQYF.

The rearrangement uses TRBV12-3 or TRBV12-4 and TRBJ2-5; lacking DNA, the TRBD1 call made by TCRdb goes unchecked. This CDR3 contains 15 residues. CDR3 residues: CASSAGSRQEETQYF.

J is TRBJ2-5 and V is TRBV4-1; TCRdb selects TRBD1, and the lack of DNA leaves this call unchecked. CDR3 length: 17 residues. CDR1 and CDR2 from the germline V gene are MGHRA and YSYEKL. The CDR3: CASSQSLDQAGDETQYF.

The rearrangement joins TRBV20-1 to TRBJ2-7; there is no DNA to check the TCRdb D call of TRBD1. Germline CDR1 DFQATT, CDR2 SNEGSKA (reference sequence). This CDR3 contains 15 residues. This CDR3 reads CSAISDRDDIYEQYF.

The chain joins TRBV5-6 to TRBJ2-7; TCRdb proposes TRBD1, but this gene call is untestable without DNA. This CDR3 has 11 amino acids. CDR1 is SGHDT, CDR2 YYEEEE, per germline. The CDR3 loop is CASSLQGWQYF.

The chain combines TRBV2 with TRBJ2-3. The CDR3 sequence is 13 residues long. The V gene's germline CDR1 is SNHLY and CDR2 FYNNEI. CDR3 loop: CASSDLATDTQYF.

The chain has TRBV5-6 and TRBJ2-3. The CDR3 consists of 14 residues. Germline lookup yields CDR1 SGHDT and CDR2 YYEEEE. The CDR3 reads CASNLERRTDTQYF.

The rearrangement joins TRBV4-1 to TRBJ1-2; TCRdb selects TRBD1, and the lack of DNA leaves this call unchecked. Germline assignment: CDR1 MGHRA and CDR2 YSYEKL. There are 15 residues in the CDR3. CDR3 amino acids: CASSPQQGEMSGYTF.

V is TRBV20-1 and J is TRBJ2-2; without DNA, the TCRdb call of TRBD2 cannot be checked. Germline CDR1 DFQATT, CDR2 SNEGSKA (reference sequence). The CDR3 consists of 17 residues. CDR3 sequence: CSAREPPGTSVTGELFF.

The chain recombines TRBV11-2 with TRBJ2-1; no DNA is available, so the TRBD2 call from TCRdb remains unchecked. This CDR3 comprises 15 residues. Germline loops: CDR1 SGHAT, CDR2 FQNNGV. This chain's CDR3 is CASSLQLAGVNEQFF.